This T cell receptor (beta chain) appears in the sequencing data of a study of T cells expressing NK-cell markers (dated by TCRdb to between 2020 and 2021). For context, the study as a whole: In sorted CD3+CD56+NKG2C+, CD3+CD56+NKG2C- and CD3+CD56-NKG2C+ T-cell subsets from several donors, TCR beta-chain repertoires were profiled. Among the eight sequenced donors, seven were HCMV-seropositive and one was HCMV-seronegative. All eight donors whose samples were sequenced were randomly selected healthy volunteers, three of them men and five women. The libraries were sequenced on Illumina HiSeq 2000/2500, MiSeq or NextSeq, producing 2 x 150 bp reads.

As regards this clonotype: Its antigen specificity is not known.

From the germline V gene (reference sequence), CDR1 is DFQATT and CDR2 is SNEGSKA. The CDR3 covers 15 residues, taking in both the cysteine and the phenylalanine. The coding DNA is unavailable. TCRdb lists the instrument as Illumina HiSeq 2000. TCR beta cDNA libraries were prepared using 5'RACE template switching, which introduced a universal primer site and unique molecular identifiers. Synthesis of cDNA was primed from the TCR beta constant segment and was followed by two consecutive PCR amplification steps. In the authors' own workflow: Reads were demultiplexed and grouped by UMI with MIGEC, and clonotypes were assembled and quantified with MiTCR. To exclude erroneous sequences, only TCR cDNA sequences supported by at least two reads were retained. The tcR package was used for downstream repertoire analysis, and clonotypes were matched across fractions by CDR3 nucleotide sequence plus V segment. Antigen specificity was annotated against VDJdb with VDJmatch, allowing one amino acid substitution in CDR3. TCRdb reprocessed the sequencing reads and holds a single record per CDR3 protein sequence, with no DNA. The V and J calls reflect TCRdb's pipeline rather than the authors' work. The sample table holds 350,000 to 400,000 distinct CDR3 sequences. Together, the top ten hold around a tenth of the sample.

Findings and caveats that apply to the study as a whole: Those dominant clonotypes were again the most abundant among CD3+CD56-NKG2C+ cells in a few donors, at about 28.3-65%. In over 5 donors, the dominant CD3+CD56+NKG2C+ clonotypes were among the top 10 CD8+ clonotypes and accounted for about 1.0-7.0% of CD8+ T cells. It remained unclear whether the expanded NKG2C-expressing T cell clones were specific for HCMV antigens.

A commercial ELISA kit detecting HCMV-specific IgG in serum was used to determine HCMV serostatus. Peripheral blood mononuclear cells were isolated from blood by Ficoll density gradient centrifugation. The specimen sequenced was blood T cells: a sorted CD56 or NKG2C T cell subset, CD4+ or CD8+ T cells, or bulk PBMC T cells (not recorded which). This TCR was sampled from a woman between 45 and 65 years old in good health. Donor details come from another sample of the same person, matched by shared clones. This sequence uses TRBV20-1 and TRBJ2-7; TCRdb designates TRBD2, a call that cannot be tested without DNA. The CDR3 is CSASGGASGRYEQYF.